These 29 T cell receptor beta chains were sequenced from one sample in a study of cytomegalovirus exposure and HLA in healthy donors (TCRdb year 2017). The receptor library was made with the immunoSEQ multiplex PCR assay. For the multiplex PCR, a mixture combining 60 forward primers for TCR Vbeta segments and 13 reverse primers for TCR Jbeta segments was used. TCRdb's version of the immuneACCESS table is confined to in-frame rearrangements and falls short of the full clone set. An unresolved V gene accounts for under half of the shortfall where checked; the remainder is of unknown origin. Within this sample are some 180,000 clones, with about three quarters of them counted one time only. The ten top clones hold 3.7% of the sample. What was sequenced was PBMCs. These receptors originate from an older woman in good health and CMV-seropositive.

V and J are TRBV7-9 and TRBJ1-6, with 8 nucleotides matching TRBD1. V shed 1 base, J shed 7 bases, and the junction held 0 bases outside the gene matches. The germline V gene has CDR1 SEHNR and CDR2 FQNEAQ (reference sequence). This CDR3 contains 14 residues. The DNA for the CDR3 is TGTGCCAGCAGCTTAGGGACAGGGAATTCACCCCTCCACTTT. Encoded protein: CASSLGTGNSPLHF.

This clone has just a few counts. The CDR3 spells CASSRQGSSTDTQYF. The CDR3 DNA sequence: TGTGCCAGCAGCCGACAGGGGAGTTCGACAGATACGCAGTATTTT. This chain uses TRBV5-4 with TRBJ2-3; 8 bases fit TRBD1. V lost 4 bases to trimming and J lost 3 bases; unmatched junction nucleotides: 7. The CDR3 consists of 15 residues. Per the germline V gene, CDR1 is SGHNT and CDR2 is YYREEE (reference sequence).

This clone came up a few times. The rearrangement joins TRBV6-1 to TRBJ1-1; D gene ambiguous. This CDR3 spans 15 amino acids. CDR1 MNHNS and CDR2 SASEGT come from the germline V gene. Trimming stripped 1 base from V and 0 bases from J, with 9 bases between. CDR3 nucleotide sequence: TGTGCCAGCAGTGAAGGGGCAGGATTGAACACTGAAGCTTTCTTT. Its translation: CASSEGAGLNTEAFF.

V gene TRBV10-3 combines with J gene TRBJ2-3; a possible D gene is TRBD2 (5 bases). V was pared by 5 bases and J by 0 bases, with 12 bases between. Germline CDR1 is ENHRY and CDR2 is SYGVKD. The CDR3 covers 15 residues. The CDR3 region is CAISLGGLSTDTQYF. The CDR3 DNA reads as TGTGCCATCAGTCTCGGCGGGCTTAGCACAGATACGCAGTATTTT.

The V gene is TRBV6-1, the J gene TRBJ1-2; 7 nucleotides align to TRBD1. The CDR3 consists of 15 residues. The germline V gene has CDR1 MNHNS and CDR2 SASEGT. The V segment lost 10 bases and the J segment 4 bases; nucleotides outside the gene matches: 15. The CDR3 DNA reads TGTGCCACCTTGCCTAGGGACAGCAACCTCTATGGCTACACCTTC. Protein: CATLPRDSNLYGYTF.

The chain has TRBV7-9 and TRBJ2-4; 7 bases map to TRBD1. The ends lost 5 bases at V and 8 bases at J; junction bases unmatched: 15. Germline V gives CDR1 SEHNR, CDR2 FQNEAQ (reference sequence). This CDR3 is 16 amino acids long. CDR3 nucleotides: TGTGCCAGCAGCACCCTGGAAGGGCAGGGGGTCTACATTCAGTACTTC. It is translated as CASSTLEGQGVYIQYF.

In this sample, this clone turned up a few times. The rearrangement uses TRBV6-4 and TRBJ2-1; D perhaps matches TRBD1 (5 bases). The CDR3 spans 13 residues. The germline CDR1 and CDR2 sequences are MRHNA and SNTAGT. With 2 bases removed from V and 5 bases from J, the gap between germline ends came to 7 bases. The CDR3 protein is CASSDEDNNEQFF. CDR3 sequence (DNA): TGTGCCAGCAGTGACGAGGACAACAATGAGCAGTTCTTC.

The V call is TRBV28, the J call TRBJ2-5; D is possibly TRBD2 (5 bases). The DNA end favors TRBJ2-7, so the J call may be wrong. The CDR3 covers 13 residues. Germline V CDR1 and CDR2: MDHEN, SYDVKM. The CDR3 nucleotides are TGTGCCAGCAGTTTGGCCCGGGGTGGCGAGCAGTACTTC. Translating gives CASSLARGGEQYF.

This sequence joins TRBV28 and TRBJ2-7, with 11 bases aligning to TRBD2. Per the germline V gene, CDR1 is MDHEN and CDR2 is SYDVKM. Trimming at V came to 7 bases and at J to 2 bases, leaving 13 bases not matched to a gene. The CDR3 totals 17 residues. The CDR3 DNA reads as TGTGCCAGCATAGGGCGCAATTTAGCGGGAGGGACCTACGAGCAGTACTTC. Amino acids: CASIGRNLAGGTYEQYF.

This clone was seen a handful of times. This chain links TRBV9 with TRBJ1-2, with a weak D call TRBD1 (6 bases). CDR1 is SGDLS, CDR2 YYNGEE, per germline. The V gene lost 4 bases and the J gene lost 8 bases, with 27 bases spanning the gap. CDR3 size: 17 residues. For the CDR3, the DNA is TGTGCCAGCAGCTCCCACTTGGGCGGGGGCGAAAAGGGGGGCTACACCTTC. This gives the protein CASSSHLGGGEKGGYTF.

The chain employs TRBV11-1 and TRBJ1-1; perhaps TRBD1 as D (6 bases). CDR3 length equals 14 residues. Germline CDR1 SGHAT, CDR2 FQDESV (reference sequence). Trimming removed 5 bases at V and 4 bases at J, with 14 bases between. CDR3 amino acids: CASSPPHRATEAFF. CDR3 bases: TGTGCCAGCAGCCCGCCACACAGGGCCACTGAAGCTTTCTTT.

The V call is TRBV9, the J call TRBJ2-1, with 7 bases that match TRBD2. The CDR3 runs 17 residues. Trimming took 4 bases from V and 2 from J; bases not matched to a gene: 12. Germline CDR1 is SGDLS and CDR2 is YYNGEE. The CDR3 region is CASSPRGREGPYNEQFF. For the CDR3, the DNA is TGTGCCAGCAGCCCACGTGGCAGGGAGGGACCCTACAATGAGCAGTTCTTC. Full variable domain (missing parts from reference TRBV9 and TRBJ2-1): DSGVTQTPKHLITATGQRVTLRCSPRSGDLSVYWYQQSLDQGLQFLIQYYNGEERAKGNILERFSAQQFPDLHSELNLSSLELGDSALYFCASSPRGREGPYNEQFFGPGTRLTVL.

Of note for this clone: This sample includes further DNA sequences coding for the same CDR3. The rearrangement joins TRBV28 to TRBJ1-6; D remains ambiguous. V was clipped by 4 bases and J by 10 bases, with 8 bases between them. Germline V gives CDR1 MDHEN, CDR2 SYDVKM. The CDR3 covers 12 residues. The CDR3 spells CASSSGSSPLHF. In nucleotides, the CDR3 is TGTGCCAGCAGTTCCGGGAGCTCACCCCTCCACTTT.

V usage is TRBV4-3 and J usage is TRBJ1-3; possibly TRBD1 for D (5 bases). The CDR3 contains 15 residues. CDR1 and CDR2 from the germline V gene are LGHNA and YSLEER. The V and J ends lost 0 bases and 0 bases respectively, with 6 bases between them. The CDR3 here is CASSQEGGSGNTIYF. The DNA of the CDR3 is TGCGCCAGCAGCCAAGAGGGGGGCTCTGGAAACACCATATATTTT.

The chain combines TRBV30 with TRBJ2-5; 9 nucleotides line up with TRBD2. V trimming: 1 base; J trimming: 2 bases; junction bases outside the gene matches: 23. Germline CDR1 and CDR2: GTSNPN and SVGIG (reference sequence). This CDR3 contains 21 residues. CDR3 coding DNA: TGTGCCTGGAGTGCACTCCGGCAGCTGGGCGGGAGGGCACGGGGGCAAGAGACCCAGTACTTC. It specifies CAWSALRQLGGRARGQETQYF. Supplemented by reference TRBV30 and TRBJ2-5, the full variable domain reads SQTIHQWPATLVQPVGSPLSLECTVEGTSNPNLYWYRQAAGRGLQLLFYSVGIGQISSEVPQNLSASRPQDRQFILSSKKLLLSDSGFYLCAWSALRQLGGRARGQETQYFGPGTRLLVL.

This chain uses TRBV7-9 with TRBJ2-7; 10 nucleotides agree with TRBD2. V lost 4 bases to trimming and J lost 7 bases; unmatched junction nucleotides: 7. The CDR3 sequence is 14 residues long. CDR1 is SEHNR and CDR2 is FQNEAQ in the germline V gene (reference sequence). The CDR3 DNA reads TGTGCCAGCAGCTCTGCCGGGACTAGCGTGGAGCAGTACTTC. Translation: CASSSAGTSVEQYF. The variable domain in full, completed from reference TRBV7-9 and TRBJ2-7, reads DTGVSQNPRHKITKRGQNVTFRCDPISEHNRLYWYRQTLGQGPEFLTYFQNEAQLEKSRLLSDRFSAERPKGSFSTLEIQRTEQGDSAMYLCASSSAGTSVEQYFGPGTRLTVT.

The chain employs TRBV5-1 and TRBJ2-3; tentatively, D is TRBD1 (6 bases). The CDR3 is 16 residues long. The V end was cut by 4 bases, the J end by 3 bases, with 18 bases between. CDR1 SGHRS and CDR2 YFSETQ come from the germline V gene. The CDR3 DNA is TGCGCCAGCAGCCCGCCCGAAGGGGGTCGTACAGATACGCAGTATTTT. Translating gives CASSPPEGGRTDTQYF.

The chain has TRBV6-6 and TRBJ2-7; D remains unclear. The ends were cut back, 0 bases at V and 2 bases at J, with 8 bases in the middle. Germline-derived CDR1 and CDR2 are MNHNY and SVGAGI (reference sequence). The CDR3 runs to 14 residues. The CDR3: CASSYSGGPYEQYF. The CDR3 region has the DNA TGTGCCAGCAGTTACTCCGGTGGTCCCTACGAGCAGTACTTC.

The gene calls are TRBV18 and TRBJ1-2; unclear D gene. V lost 6 bases and J 3 bases, leaving 17 bases between the germline ends. Germline CDR1 and CDR2: KGHSH and LQKENI. The CDR3 extends over 15 amino acids. The CDR3 reads CASSPESWADYGYTF. CDR3 in DNA: TGTGCCAGCTCGCCTGAGTCCTGGGCCGACTATGGCTACACCTTC.

CDR3 residues: CASSLDEDSDHITGELFF. The CDR3 coding sequence is TGTGCCAGCAGCTTAGATGAGGACTCCGACCACATCACCGGGGAGCTGTTTTTT. The rearrangement links TRBV11-2 to TRBJ2-2, with D possibly TRBD2 on 5 matching bases. Trimming removed 0 bases at V and 4 bases at J, with 18 bases between. This CDR3 comprises 18 residues. CDR1 and CDR2 from the germline V gene are SGHAT and FQNNGV.

The chain combines TRBV2 with TRBJ2-3; 7 bases map to TRBD1. The J segment lost 2 bases and the V segment lost 5 bases, leaving 4 bases of the junction unmatched. CDR1 is SNHLY and CDR2 is FYNNEI in the germline V gene. This CDR3 spans 14 amino acids. The CDR3 sequence: CASSPTGITDTQYF. CDR3 sequence (DNA): TGTGCCAGCAGTCCGACAGGGATCACAGATACGCAGTATTTT.

This chain links TRBV10-2 with TRBJ2-2, with TRBD2 matching 7 bases. The CDR3 length is 15 residues. Trimming at V came to 5 bases and at J to 0 bases, leaving 3 bases not matched to a gene. Germline V CDR1 and CDR2: WSHSY, SAAADI. The CDR3 DNA is TGCGCCAGCAGTTGGGGGGGTGCGAACACCGGGGAGCTGTTTTTT. It yields the protein CASSWGGANTGELFF.

The chain is built from TRBV7-9 and TRBJ1-3; 8 positions agree with TRBD1. After removal of 10 bases from V and 4 bases from J, the junction contained 15 bases not matched to a gene. Per the germline V gene, CDR1 is SEHNR and CDR2 is FQNEAQ (reference sequence). The CDR3 has 16 residues. The CDR3 bases are TGTGCCACCTACGGGGGAAAACAGGGGGGAGGAAACACCATATATTTT. Translating gives CATYGGKQGGGNTIYF.

The J gene is TRBJ2-2, the V gene TRBV29-1, with 9 positions matching TRBD1. Trimming removed 0 bases from V and 2 bases from J; junction bases left unmatched: 7. This CDR3 spans 17 amino acids. Germline V gene data show CDR1 as SQVTM and CDR2 as ANQGSEA. CDR3 in amino acids: CSVEDPGTGLNTGELFF. The DNA of the CDR3 is TGCAGCGTTGAAGACCCCGGGACAGGGCTAAACACCGGGGAGCTGTTTTTT.

This chain joins TRBV7-2 and TRBJ1-2; D gene uncertain. V lost 1 base and J 5 bases, leaving 5 bases between the germline ends. This CDR3 contains 12 residues. Germline lookup yields CDR1 SGHTA and CDR2 FQGNSA. Written as DNA, the CDR3 is TGTGCCAGCAGCTTAGATACTTATGGCTACACCTTC. Its translation is CASSLDTYGYTF.

This clone was observed once. This chain uses TRBV13 with TRBJ1-4, with 10 bases lining up with TRBD1. The CDR3 covers 17 residues. The germline V gene has CDR1 PRHDT and CDR2 FYEKMQ (reference sequence). The junction had 6 bases not matched to a gene; V was cut back by 5 bases and J by 0 bases. The CDR3 spells CASSPETGGPTNEKLFF. CDR3 sequence (DNA): TGTGCCAGCAGCCCGGAGACAGGGGGCCCAACTAATGAAAAACTGTTTTTT.

V gene TRBV28 combines with J gene TRBJ1-4; a possible D gene is TRBD1 (5 bases). CDR3 length equals 15 residues. Germline loops: CDR1 MDHEN, CDR2 SYDVKM. V was pared by 4 bases and J by 4 bases, with 13 bases between. The CDR3 nucleotides are TGTGCCAGCAGTTCCACGACAGCCCATAATGAAAAACTGTTTTTT. This translates into CASSSTTAHNEKLFF.

The V gene is TRBV6-1, the J gene TRBJ2-7; 13 bases fit TRBD2. The CDR3 covers 16 residues. The J segment lost 7 bases and the V segment lost 1 base, leaving 7 bases of the junction unmatched. The germline V gene has CDR1 MNHNS and CDR2 SASEGT. CDR3 nucleotide sequence: TGTGCCAGCAGTGAAGGGACTAGCGGGAGAGGGAGGGAGCAGTACTTC. Protein product: CASSEGTSGRGREQYF.

The V and J genes are TRBV23-1 and TRBJ1-5; maybe TRBD1 (6 bases). TRBV23-1 is annotated as an ORF whose role is uncertain. CDR3 length: 9 amino acids. Trimming removed 10 bases at V and 9 bases at J, with 7 bases between. The CDR3 region has the DNA TGCGCCAAGGACAGGCCCCAGCATTTT. This translates into CAKDRPQHF.